This T cell receptor beta chain is drawn from a study of early T cells in non-severe SARS-CoV-2 infection. Trimming at V came to 4 bases and at J to 0 bases, leaving 7 bases not matched to a gene. Germline V lookup: CDR1 SQVTM, CDR2 ANQGSEA. This CDR3 is built from 16 residues. This clonotype has a count of ten or more. Attachment of unique molecular identifiers was made to individual cDNA molecules. Using its own MiXCR run on the 5' RACE reads, TCRdb lists one record per CDR3 protein. The table shows 75,000 to 80,000 distinct CDR3 sequences, with about 11% occurring only once. The sample in question was whole blood, obtained at baseline. The source is an adult who was a healthcare worker with PCR-confirmed SARS-CoV-2 infection or an uninfected control (not recorded which). The chain is built from TRBV29-1 and TRBJ1-4, with 8 nucleotides matching TRBD1. The CDR3 loop is CSVGDRTPATNEKLFF. The CDR3 nucleotides read TGCAGCGTTGGGGACAGGACACCTGCAACTAATGAAAAACTGTTTTTT.